This T cell receptor beta chain was recorded in a study of OX40 agonist ivuxolimab in advanced cancers. Study as a whole: Aged roughly 23 to 80 with a mean of around 60 years, they were about 83% male.

The CDR3 runs 14 residues. J gave up 6 bases and V 7 bases, and 7 bases lay outside the gene matches. Germline CDR1 is SNHLY and CDR2 is FYNNEI. About this clone itself: Antigen: not known.

Findings and caveats of the study: Antigen specificity remained undetermined for the expanded peripheral T cells.

Profiling relied on immunoSEQ multiplex PCR, and the TCRdb table lists in-frame clones only, not all of them. Of some 77,000 clones detected, around 80% appear once; the ten largest clones hold approximately 0.8%. The genes are TRBV2 and TRBJ2-1; 9 nucleotides align to TRBD1. The material sequenced was CD4+ or CD8+ T cells sorted from blood, taken in a trial of the OX40 agonist ivuxolimab. This sequence originates from an adult with an advanced solid tumor such as melanoma, head and neck, liver or kidney cancer. The CDR3 is CASTRDREPNEQFF. The CDR3 DNA reads as TGTGCCAGCACCCGGGACAGGGAACCCAATGAGCAGTTCTTC.